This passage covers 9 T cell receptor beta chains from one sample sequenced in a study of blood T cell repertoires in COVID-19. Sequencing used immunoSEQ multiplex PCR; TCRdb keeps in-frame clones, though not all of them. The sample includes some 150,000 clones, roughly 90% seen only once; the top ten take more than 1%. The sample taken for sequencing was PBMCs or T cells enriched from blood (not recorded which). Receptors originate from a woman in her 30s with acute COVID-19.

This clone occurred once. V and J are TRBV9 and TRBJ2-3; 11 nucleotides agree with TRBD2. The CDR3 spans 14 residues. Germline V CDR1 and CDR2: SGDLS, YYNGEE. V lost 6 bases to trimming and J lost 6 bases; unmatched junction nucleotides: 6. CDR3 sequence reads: CASNRLAGRDTQYF. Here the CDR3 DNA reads TGTGCCAGCAACCGACTAGCGGGAAGGGATACGCAGTATTTT. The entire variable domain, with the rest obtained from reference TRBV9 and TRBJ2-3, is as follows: DSGVTQTPKHLITATGQRVTLRCSPRSGDLSVYWYQQSLDQGLQFLIQYYNGEERAKGNILERFSAQQFPDLHSELNLSSLELGDSALYFCASNRLAGRDTQYFGPGTRLTVL.

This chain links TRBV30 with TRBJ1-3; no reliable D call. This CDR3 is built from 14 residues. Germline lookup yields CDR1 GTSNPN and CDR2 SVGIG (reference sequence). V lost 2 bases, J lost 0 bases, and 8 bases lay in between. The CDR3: CAWSRGSSGNTIYF. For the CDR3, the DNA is TGTGCCTGGAGTCGCGGGAGCTCTGGAAACACCATATATTTT. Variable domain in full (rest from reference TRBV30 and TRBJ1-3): SQTIHQWPATLVQPVGSPLSLECTVEGTSNPNLYWYRQAAGRGLQLLFYSVGIGQISSEVPQNLSASRPQDRQFILSSKKLLLSDSGFYLCAWSRGSSGNTIYFGEGSWLTVV.

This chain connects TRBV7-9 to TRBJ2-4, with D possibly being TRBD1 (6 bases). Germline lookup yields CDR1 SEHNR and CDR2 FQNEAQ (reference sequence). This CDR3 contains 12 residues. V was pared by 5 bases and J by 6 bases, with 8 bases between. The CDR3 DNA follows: TGTGCCAGCAGCGAACAGGGAAACATTCAGTACTTC. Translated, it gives CASSEQGNIQYF.

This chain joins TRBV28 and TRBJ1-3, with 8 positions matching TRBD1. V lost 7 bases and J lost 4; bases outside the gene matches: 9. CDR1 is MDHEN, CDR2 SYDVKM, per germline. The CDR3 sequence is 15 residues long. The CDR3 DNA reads TGTGCCAGCACCGACAGGGGCGTAGAAGGAAACACCATATATTTT. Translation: CASTDRGVEGNTIYF.

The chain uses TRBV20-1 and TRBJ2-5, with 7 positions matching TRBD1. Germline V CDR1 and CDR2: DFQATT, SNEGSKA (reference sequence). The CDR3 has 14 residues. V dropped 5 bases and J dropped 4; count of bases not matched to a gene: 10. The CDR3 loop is CSAREGGAGETQYF. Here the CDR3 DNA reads TGCAGTGCTCGTGAAGGGGGCGCCGGAGAGACCCAGTACTTC.

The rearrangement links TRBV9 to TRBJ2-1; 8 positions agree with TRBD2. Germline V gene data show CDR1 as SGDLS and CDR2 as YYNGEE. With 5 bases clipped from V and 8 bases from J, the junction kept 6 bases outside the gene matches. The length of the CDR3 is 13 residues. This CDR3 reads CASRSGSVDEQFF. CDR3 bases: TGTGCCAGCAGGAGCGGGAGTGTGGATGAGCAGTTCTTC.

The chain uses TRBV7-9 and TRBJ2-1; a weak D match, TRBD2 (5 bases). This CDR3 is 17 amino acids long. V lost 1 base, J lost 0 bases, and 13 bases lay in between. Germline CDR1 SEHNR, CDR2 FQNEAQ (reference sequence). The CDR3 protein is CASSLDGPRGSYNEQFF. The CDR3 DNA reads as TGTGCCAGCAGCTTAGACGGGCCCCGGGGCTCCTACAATGAGCAGTTCTTC.

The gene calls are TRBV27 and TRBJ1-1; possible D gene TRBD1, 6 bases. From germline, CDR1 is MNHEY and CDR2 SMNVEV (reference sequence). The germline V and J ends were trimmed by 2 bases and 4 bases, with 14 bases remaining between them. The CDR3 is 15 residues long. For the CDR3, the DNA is TGTGCCAGCAGTTTAAGGGGGGGCGCGGGCACTGAAGCTTTCTTT. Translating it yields CASSLRGGAGTEAFF.

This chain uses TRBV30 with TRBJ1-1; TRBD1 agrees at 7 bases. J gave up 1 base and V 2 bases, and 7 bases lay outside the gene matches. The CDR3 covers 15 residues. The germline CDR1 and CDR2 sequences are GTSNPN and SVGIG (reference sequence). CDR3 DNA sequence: TGTGCCTGGAGTACCTTGGACAGGCCGAACACTGAAGCTTTCTTT. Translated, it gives CAWSTLDRPNTEAFF.